One sample yielded the 17 T cell receptor beta chains listed below, sequenced in a study of T cell responses to AZD1222 COVID-19 vaccine. The repertoire was sequenced with immunoSEQ multiplex PCR; TCRdb's copy has only in-frame clones and lacks some. The table lists approximately 90,000 clones, about 88% of them singletons, with approximately 3.7% in the top ten. Specimen: peripheral blood, collected on day 0 of AZD1222 vaccination. These receptors were taken from an adult in good health.

This rearrangement joins TRBV29-1 to TRBJ1-2; no firm D call. Trimming took off 6 bases at V and 2 bases at J, with 16 bases between the two ends. CDR1 is SQVTM, CDR2 ANQGSEA, per germline. This CDR3 region has 14 residues. CDR3 nucleotide sequence: TGCAGCGTCGATAGGACCGCGGAGAACTATGGCTACACCTTC. Translated, it gives CSVDRTAENYGYTF.

This clone was counted a single time. The chain is built from TRBV3-1 (or the pseudogene TRBV3-2) and TRBJ2-3; TRBD1 aligns across 7 bases. Germline CDR1 and CDR2: LGHDT and YNNKEL (reference sequence). Trimming removed 4 bases from V and 5 bases from J; junction bases left unmatched: 9. The CDR3 runs to 15 residues. DNA for the CDR3: TGTGCCAGCAGCCCCCGGCAGGGGGATGGAGATACGCAGTATTTT. This encodes CASSPRQGDGDTQYF.

This chain joins TRBV7-2 and TRBJ2-7; 7 bases are shared with TRBD2. CDR3 length: 14 residues. The J segment lost 2 bases and the V segment lost 5 bases, leaving 6 bases of the junction unmatched. Germline values: CDR1 SGHTA, CDR2 FQGNSA. This chain's CDR3 is CASSRRREAYEQYF. DNA of the CDR3: TGTGCCAGCAGCAGACGACGGGAGGCCTACGAGCAGTACTTC. Full variable domain (remainder filled in from reference TRBV7-2 and TRBJ2-7): GAGVSQSPSNKVTEKGKDVELRCDPISGHTALYWYRQSLGQGLEFLIYFQGNSAPDKSGLPSDRFSAERTGGSVSTLTIQRTQQEDSAVYLCASSRRREAYEQYFGPGTRLTVT.

The chain recombines TRBV5-8 with TRBJ2-7; TRBD1 agrees at 7 bases. Unmatched junction bases numbered 7, after V lost 2 bases and J lost 2 bases. This CDR3 has 15 amino acids. CDR1 and CDR2 (germline): SGHTS, YDEGEE. CDR3 sequence: CASSLGQVGAYEQYF. Here the CDR3 DNA reads TGTGCCAGCAGCTTAGGACAGGTGGGAGCCTACGAGCAGTACTTC. Supplemented by reference TRBV5-8 and TRBJ2-7, the full variable domain reads EAGVTQSPTHLIKTRGQQATLRCSPISGHTSVYWYQQALGLGLQFLLWYDEGEERNRGNFPPRFSGRQFPNYSSELNVNALELEDSALYLCASSLGQVGAYEQYFGPGTRLTVT.

This clone was detected once. This chain links TRBV9 with TRBJ2-3; the match to TRBD2 covers 7 bases. The germline CDR1 and CDR2 sequences are SGDLS and YYNGEE. This CDR3 is 18 amino acids long. Trimming took 0 bases from V and 3 from J; bases not matched to a gene: 13. In DNA, the CDR3 is TGTGCCAGCAGCGTAGAGGCCTGGGCTAGCGGAGGGACAGATACGCAGTATTTT. Its protein is CASSVEAWASGGTDTQYF. The whole variable domain, filled in from reference TRBV9 and TRBJ2-3, reads DSGVTQTPKHLITATGQRVTLRCSPRSGDLSVYWYQQSLDQGLQFLIQYYNGEERAKGNILERFSAQQFPDLHSELNLSSLELGDSALYFCASSVEAWASGGTDTQYFGPGTRLTVL.

This clone was detected many times. The gene calls are TRBV27 and TRBJ1-5, with D uncertain. The ends were cut back, 4 bases at V and 10 bases at J, with 14 bases in the middle. CDR3 length: 13 residues. Germline CDR1 and CDR2: MNHEY and SMNVEV (reference sequence). This CDR3 is CASSSSPPTPQHF. The CDR3 DNA follows: TGTGCCAGCAGTTCCTCTCCCCCGACACCCCAGCATTTT.

The rearrangement uses TRBV6-6 and TRBJ2-1; D is unresolved. V dropped 0 bases and J dropped 5 bases, with 5 bases sitting between them. Germline V gene sequence: CDR1 MNHNY, CDR2 SVGAGI (reference sequence). CDR3 size: 13 residues. The CDR3, as DNA: TGTGCCAGCAGTTACTCACGGAACAATGAGCAGTTCTTC. It is translated as CASSYSRNNEQFF.

The chain has TRBV19 and TRBJ2-2; TRBD1 aligns across 7 bases. Germline loops: CDR1 LNHDA, CDR2 SQIVND (reference sequence). Trimming removed 10 bases from V and 3 bases from J; junction bases left unmatched: 8. This CDR3 comprises 14 residues. The CDR3 DNA follows: TGTGCCATAAAGAATGACAGGGACACCGGGGAGCTGTTTTTT. This translates into CAIKNDRDTGELFF.

This chain connects TRBV5-1 to TRBJ2-5, with D unresolved. The ends were cut back, 7 bases at V and 5 bases at J, with 9 bases in the middle. The CDR3 extends over 11 amino acids. The germline V gene has CDR1 SGHRS and CDR2 YFSETQ. The CDR3 region has the DNA TGCGCCAGCTTCGTCGGGGAGACCCAGTACTTC. Its protein product is CASFVGETQYF.

V is TRBV7-9 and J is TRBJ2-1; TRBD2 agrees at 12 bases. V was clipped by 5 bases and J by 0 bases; unmatched bases: 11. The CDR3 has 19 residues. Per germline, CDR1 SEHNR and CDR2 FQNEAQ (reference sequence). The CDR3 DNA sequence: TGTGCCAGCAGCGCTAGCGGGGGGGCCTCTTTCAGCTCCTACAATGAGCAGTTCTTC. This sequence encodes CASSASGGASFSSYNEQFF.

The V call is TRBV5-1, the J call TRBJ2-5, with a possible D match to TRBD2 (5 bases). Germline V gene data show CDR1 as SGHRS and CDR2 as YFSETQ. Trimming shortened V by 4 bases and J by 1 base, and 11 bases separated the two germline ends. This CDR3 has 14 amino acids. CDR3 residues: CASSPGSTQETQYF. DNA of the CDR3: TGCGCCAGCAGCCCGGGATCAACCCAAGAGACCCAGTACTTC.

The chain couples TRBV30 to TRBJ2-3; TRBD2 agrees at 9 bases. V shed 2 bases and J 7 bases; nucleotides not matched to a gene: 4. In germline, CDR1 is GTSNPN, CDR2 SVGIG (reference sequence). The length of the CDR3 is 13 residues. CDR3 bases: TGTGCCTGGAGTCGCGGGGGGGCCAATACGCAGTATTTT. As protein: CAWSRGGANTQYF.

Note on this clone: One end of the junction fails to match germline, which may point to a read error. The rearrangement uses TRBV30 and TRBJ1-2; D is unresolved. Germline V gene sequence: CDR1 GTSNPN, CDR2 SVGIG (reference sequence). CDR3 length: 8 amino acids. The CDR3 sequence: CAYYPTFF. The CDR3 DNA reads TGTGCCTACTACCCCACTTTTTTC.

The rearrangement uses TRBV7-2 and TRBJ2-1, with TRBD2 matching over 13 bases. This CDR3 has 15 amino acids. V dropped 4 bases and J dropped 8; count of bases not matched to a gene: 5. The germline V gene encodes CDR1 SGHTA and CDR2 FQGNSA. The CDR3 protein is CASSSGLAGAHEQFF. CDR3 sequence (DNA): TGTGCCAGCAGCTCCGGACTAGCGGGGGCACATGAGCAGTTCTTC.

The chain recombines TRBV7-9 with TRBJ2-1, with 9 positions matching TRBD2. This CDR3 comprises 14 residues. With 6 bases clipped from V and 4 bases from J, the junction kept 4 bases outside the gene matches. CDR1 is SEHNR, CDR2 FQNEAQ, per germline (reference sequence). The CDR3 sequence is CASRPTSGYNEQFF. The CDR3 DNA sequence: TGTGCCAGCAGACCGACTAGCGGTTACAATGAGCAGTTCTTC.

The chain employs TRBV5-4 and TRBJ2-5; 11 bases map to TRBD1. The J call is uncertain, as TRBJ2-7 better fits the DNA end. Germline CDR1 reads SGHNT; CDR2 reads YYREEE (reference sequence). CDR3 length equals 15 residues. CDR3 DNA sequence: TGTGCCAGCAGCTGGGGACAGGGGGGAACCTACGAGCAGTACTTC. It specifies CASSWGQGGTYEQYF.

V gene TRBV11-2 combines with J gene TRBJ1-1; D is unclear. CDR1 and CDR2 (germline): SGHAT, FQNNGV. CDR3 size: 11 residues. The V and J ends lost 1 base and 6 bases respectively, with 3 bases between them. CDR3 in amino acids: CASSLASEAFF. The CDR3 region has the DNA TGTGCCAGCAGCTTAGCTTCTGAAGCTTTCTTT.